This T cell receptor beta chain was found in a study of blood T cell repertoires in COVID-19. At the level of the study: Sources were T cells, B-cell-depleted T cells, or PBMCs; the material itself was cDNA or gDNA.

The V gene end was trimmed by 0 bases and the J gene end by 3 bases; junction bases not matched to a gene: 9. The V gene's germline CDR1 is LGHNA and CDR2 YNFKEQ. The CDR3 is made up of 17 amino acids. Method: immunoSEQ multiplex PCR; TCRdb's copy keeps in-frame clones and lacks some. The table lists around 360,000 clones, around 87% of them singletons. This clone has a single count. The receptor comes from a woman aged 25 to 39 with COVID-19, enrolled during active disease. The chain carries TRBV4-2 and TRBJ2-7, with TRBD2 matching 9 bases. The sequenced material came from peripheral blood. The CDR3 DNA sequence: TGTGCCAGCAGCCAAGAGAGCGGGCCTAGCGGGAACTACGAGCAGTACTTC. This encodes CASSQESGPSGNYEQYF.